This entry describes one TCR beta chain. What it binds is not known. V dropped 7 bases and J dropped 4; count of bases not matched to a gene: 3. The CDR3 runs 14 residues. Germline CDR1 KGHDR, CDR2 SFDVKD. This entry comes from a study of CD8+CD57+ T cells in acquired aplastic anemia. About the study: Sorted CD4+ and CD8+ cells gave an average of approximately 3 ug of DNA.

TCR beta VDJ and CDR3 were profiled, and genomic DNA was the template. TCRdb recomputed calls from the reads with MiXCR, one row per CDR3 protein. The repertoire has about 220,000 distinct CDR3 sequences, 47% of them found once; the top ten carry approximately 8%. Study-level findings and limits: CD8+ Simpson's diversity in patients was not significantly different from that in controls.

Individuals selected for sequencing had exhibited CD8+CD57+ cell expansion on flow cytometry. In all patients, the disease was severe acquired aplastic anemia. Blood sampling was performed on the patients, and none of them had received therapy by then. Sequencing used sorted CD4+, CD8+, or CD8+CD57+ T cells (not recorded which) from PBMCs. The TCR was taken from a human donor with aplastic anemia. The rearrangement uses TRBV24-1 and TRBJ2-2, with 9 positions matching TRBD1. The CDR3 reads CATRGQGRTGELFF. CDR3 nucleotide sequence: TGTGCCACCAGAGGACAGGGGCGCACCGGGGAGCTGTTTTTT.